This T cell receptor (beta chain) derives from a study of Ad26.COV2.S vaccination and SARS-CoV-2 variants (dated by TCRdb to about 2021). Background on the whole study: Vaccine-arm donors were drawn from COV1001, a multicentre, randomized, double-blind, placebo-controlled phase I-IIa trial of Ad26.COV2.S in healthy adults. Ad26.COV2.S was administered intramuscularly at a dose of 5x10^10 or 1x10^11 viral particles, either as one shot or as two shots given 56 days apart. TCRbeta repertoire sequencing was used to assess the specificity and breadth of SARS-CoV-2-reactive T cell receptors after Ad26.COV2.S vaccination. A total of some 30 samples were included in the TCR-sequenced set, comprising roughly 19 Ad26.COV2.S vaccine recipients, 5 placebo recipients and 8 SARS-CoV-2 convalescent individuals. Trial participants were randomized into five groups of five, in which low-dose or high-dose Ad26.COV2.S was given once or twice, or placebo was given on both occasions. Investigators did not know the trial group allocation while performing experiments and assessing outcomes.

The CDR3 contains 13 residues, cysteine and phenylalanine counted. Only CDR3 DNA is held: 39 bases, read in frame from base 1. The junction shows trimming of 0 bases on V and 5 bases on J, plus 8 bases between the germline ends. CDR1 and CDR2, per the germline V gene (reference sequence), are SGHNT and YYREEE. TCRbeta CDR3 regions were sequenced with the immunoSEQ Assay. After extraction, genomic DNA underwent amplification by bias-controlled multiplex PCR, followed by high-throughput sequencing. The source study handled its data this way. Collapsing and filtering of sequences were performed to quantify the absolute abundance of each unique TCRbeta CDR3 region. T cell fraction was estimated by normalizing TCRbeta template counts to usable DNA, with usable DNA measured through amplification of reference genes found in all nucleated cells. Repertoire TCRs were annotated as SARS-CoV-2-specific by exact matching of V gene, CDR3 amino acid sequence and J gene to a known reactive TCR set. The reference SARS-CoV-2 TCR set came from MIRA and was filtered for enrichment in COVID-19-positive ImmuneCODE repertoires, removing public or cross-reactive TCRs. Using the MIRA antigens, annotated TCRs were further analysed by specific ORF or by position within an ORF. Breadth was defined as annotated unique rearrangements over total unique productive rearrangements; depth was the summed frequency of those rearrangements. Two-sided Wilcoxon rank-sum tests were applied when comparing TCR breadth between groups. Entries here come from immuneACCESS through TCRdb and include only in-frame sequences with V and J called. Some clones fail to appear in such tables; in the studies checked, an unresolved V gene covers under half of the shortfall, and the cause of the remainder is unknown. V and J calls plus clone size are reproduced from that table; the DNA served to infer D and trimming. This sample holds about 380,000 clones; about 83% were observed only once. The top ten hold nearly 7.5% of the sample.

The research as a whole found: After vaccination, substantial breadth of spike-specific CD8+ and CD4+ T cell responses was reported. The study was not powered to compare responses between vaccine doses or regimens. The authors noted that total T cell responses may have been underestimated by the TCR breadth and depth analyses. Vaccine and placebo recipients had similar non-spike TCR breadth, a finding consistent with the vaccine containing only spike. Spike-specific TCR breadth was higher in Ad26.COV2.S recipients than in placebo recipients (P = 0.0014).

The treatment or condition label, read with the paper, signifies: roughly 19 received Ad26.COV2.S at low or high dose, single or two shots; about 5 received placebo; per-sample allocation not given. Repertoires of vaccine and placebo recipients were sequenced from samples taken on day 63 after the first injection. Cohort 1b enrolled roughly 25 adults aged 18-55 years at a single site in Boston, USA, between 29 July and 7 August 2020. Ad26.COV2.S was a replication-incompetent adenovirus type 26 vector expressing a prefusion-stabilized SARS-CoV-2 spike protein from the original Wuhan strain. Turning to this clone: What antigen it recognizes has not been identified. There are no base qualities to consult, and no much larger clone falls within one base.

The sample was peripheral blood, taken in a trial of Ad26.COV2.S vaccine versus placebo. The chain was built from TRBV5-4 and TRBJ2-5; the D gene is unclear. The receptor comes from a person aged 18-60 years who received the Ad26.COV2.S COVID-19 vaccine or a placebo. Read as DNA, the sequence is TGTGCCAGCAGCTTGGCAGCGTGGGAGACCCAGTACTTC. The encoded protein is CASSLAAWETQYF.